The 3 T cell receptor beta chains below all came from one sample that was sequenced in a study of CD8 T cells in Susac syndrome. Reverse transcription of roughly 0.5 to 1 ug RNA was performed with random hexamers. TCRdb re-derived calls from the immunoSEQ multiplex PCR reads in MiXCR, one entry per CDR3 protein. The table shows about 57,000 distinct CDR3 sequences, with just over 90% occurring only once. Sample: CD8+ T cells from PBMCs. The receptors come from a human donor with multiple sclerosis.

This rearrangement joins TRBV4-3 to TRBJ2-1; 7 bases fit TRBD1. The CDR3 contains 15 residues. The trim removed 4 bases at V and 3 bases at J, leaving 6 bases unmatched. Per germline, CDR1 LGHNA and CDR2 YSLEER. Written as DNA, the CDR3 is TGCGCCAGCAGCCCCGGGACAGAGCGCTACAATGAGCAGTTCTTC. Protein: CASSPGTERYNEQFF.

A single count supports this clonotype. The chain recombines TRBV7-8 with TRBJ2-7; 7 nucleotides line up with TRBD2. V shed 5 bases and J 2 bases; nucleotides not matched to a gene: 9. CDR1 and CDR2 from the germline V gene are SGHVS and FQNEAQ. This CDR3 contains 15 residues. CDR3 in amino acids: CASSPQPSGTYEQYF. The CDR3 DNA is TGTGCCAGCAGCCCACAACCTAGCGGTACCTACGAGCAGTACTTC.

The chain recombines TRBV12-3 or TRBV12-4 with TRBJ1-2, with D perhaps TRBD1 (6 bases). V lost 7 bases, J lost 13 bases, and 13 bases lay in between. The CDR3 is made up of 10 amino acids. This CDR3 is CASKGGSVTF. CDR3 nucleotides: TGTGCCAGCAAGGGGGGGAGCGTCACCTTC.